Only a few counts were recorded for the clone carrying this TCR beta chain. V lost 6 bases, J lost 3 bases, and 14 bases lay in between. The germline CDR1 and CDR2 sequences are MNHEY and SVGEGT. The CDR3 spans 15 residues. The data stem from a study of T-cell memory formation after mild COVID-19. From the 5' RACE reads, TCRdb called clonotypes with MiXCR, one entry per CDR3 protein. The sample shows about 360,000 distinct CDR3 sequences, about 15% of them seen only once. Specimen: PBMCs or a T cell subset sorted from them (not recorded which). This chain links TRBV6-2 or TRBV6-3 with TRBJ2-2; D remains unclear. The TCR was taken from a man aged 18 to 29 who had mild COVID-19 (a few samples of this study predate the infection). Cell type and time point are not known. The CDR3 is CASSRLSRDTGELFF. DNA of the CDR3: TGTGCCAGCAGCCGCCTATCCCGGGACACCGGGGAGCTGTTTTTT.